Presented here are 13 T cell receptor beta chains from one specimen sequenced in a study of T cell changes during pregnancy in multiple sclerosis. The protocol was immunoSEQ multiplex PCR, while the TCRdb copy is restricted to in-frame clones and leaves out a portion. The repertoire has about 52,000 clones, 92% of them found once; the top ten carry approximately 0.18%. The sequenced sample was CD4+ T cells from peripheral blood mononuclear cells, obtained after pregnancy. The origin of the receptors is a female donor in good health, enrolled as a control in a pregnancy study.

This clone has just a few counts. The V and J genes are TRBV5-1 and TRBJ1-1; D not resolved. This CDR3 comprises 15 residues. Germline V gene sequence: CDR1 SGHRS, CDR2 YFSETQ. The V end lost 1 base, the J end lost 1 base, and 11 bases lay between the germline ends. CDR3 region: CASSLFSESNTEAFF. CDR3 bases: TGCGCCAGCAGCTTGTTCTCGGAGTCGAACACTGAAGCTTTCTTT.

The chain links TRBV5-4 to TRBJ2-5; a possible D gene is TRBD1 (6 bases). V lost 0 bases and J lost 4, with 16 bases in between. Germline values: CDR1 SGHNT, CDR2 YYREEE (reference sequence). CDR3 length equals 16 residues. The CDR3 DNA follows: TGTGCCAGCAGCTTGGCCCTTCAAACAGGGAGAGAGACCCAGTACTTC. Translating it yields CASSLALQTGRETQYF.

This sequence joins TRBV7-3 and TRBJ2-3, with a tentative D call TRBD2 (7 bases). The CDR3 runs to 15 residues. V was trimmed by 2 bases and J by 6 bases, leaving 15 bases between them. Germline assignment: CDR1 SGHTA and CDR2 FQGTGA. CDR3 bases: TGTGCCAGCAGCTTACAAGGGGGGGCTTGGGATACGCAGTATTTT. Its protein is CASSLQGGAWDTQYF.

The chain couples TRBV5-6 to TRBJ1-4; TRBD1 matches at 8 bases. The CDR3 length is 19 residues. V lost 3 bases and J lost 1; bases outside the gene matches: 14. Looked up from germline, CDR1 is SGHDT and CDR2 is YYEEEE. DNA for the CDR3: TGTGCCAGCAGCTCATCGGGCAGGGGGCGCACAGGAACTAATGAAAAACTGTTTTTT. Its protein is CASSSSGRGRTGTNEKLFF. The entire variable domain, with the rest obtained from reference TRBV5-6 and TRBJ1-4, is as follows: DAGVTQSPTHLIKTRGQQVTLRCSPKSGHDTVSWYQQALGQGPQFIFQYYEEEERQRGNFPDRFSGHQFPNYSSELNVNALLLGDSALYLCASSSSGRGRTGTNEKLFFGSGTQLSVL.

The chain uses TRBV15 and TRBJ1-3; D is perhaps TRBD1 (6 bases). Between the trimmed V and J ends, which lost 6 bases and 0 bases, there was a span of 12 bases. Germline CDR1 LNHNV, CDR2 YYDKDF (reference sequence). There are 15 residues in the CDR3. The CDR3 nucleotides read TGTGCCACCAGTCAGACAGGCCGCTCTGGAAACACCATATATTTT. Protein product: CATSQTGRSGNTIYF.

V gene TRBV7-2 combines with J gene TRBJ1-1; D perhaps matches TRBD1 (6 bases). The CDR3 totals 14 residues. Trimming removed 6 bases at V and 1 base at J, with 12 bases between. Germline CDR1 and CDR2: SGHTA and FQGNSA. This chain's CDR3 is CASRRQATNTEAFF. Written as DNA, the CDR3 is TGTGCCAGCAGAAGACAGGCAACGAACACTGAAGCTTTCTTT.

The chain joins TRBV15 to TRBJ1-1, with TRBD1 as a possible D gene (5 bases). Germline V gene lookup returns CDR1 LNHNV and CDR2 YYDKDF (reference sequence). The length of the CDR3 is 14 residues. The germline V and J ends were trimmed by 1 base and 4 bases, with 10 bases remaining between them. Written as DNA, the CDR3 is TGTGCCACCAGCAGAGGGGGCTCTCCCACTGAAGCTTTCTTT. Amino acids: CATSRGGSPTEAFF.

The rearrangement uses TRBV11-2 and TRBJ2-3, with 10 bases fitting TRBD1. Trimming cost V 6 bases and J 1 base; bases outside gene matches: 7. Looked up from germline, CDR1 is SGHAT and CDR2 is FQNNGV. CDR3 length: 16 residues. The CDR3 sequence is CASRPVGTGGTDTQYF. The CDR3, as DNA: TGTGCCAGCAGGCCCGTAGGGACAGGGGGCACAGATACGCAGTATTTT.

This rearrangement joins TRBV29-1 to TRBJ1-1, with a weak D call TRBD1 (6 bases). V was cut by 6 bases and J by 3 bases, with 14 bases left in between. The CDR3 spans 13 residues. CDR1 is SQVTM, CDR2 ANQGSEA, per germline. Here the CDR3 reads CSVDKQGYTEAFF. The CDR3 DNA follows: TGCAGCGTAGATAAACAGGGATACACTGAAGCTTTCTTT.

The rearrangement links TRBV7-2 to TRBJ2-5; tentatively, D is TRBD2 (6 bases). Per the germline V gene, CDR1 is SGHTA and CDR2 is FQGNSA. The CDR3 covers 11 residues. Trimming took 5 bases from V and 7 from J, leaving 8 bases between them. The CDR3 DNA is TGTGCCAGCAGCCTCGGGGGGACCCAGTACTTC. Translating it yields CASSLGGTQYF.

The chain joins TRBV5-6 to TRBJ2-5; TRBD2 might be the D (5 bases). CDR3 size: 11 residues. CDR1 and CDR2 from the germline V gene are SGHDT and YYEEEE. V was pared by 5 bases and J by 7 bases, with 9 bases between. In DNA, the CDR3 is TGTGCCAGCAGTTATCGGGGGACCCAGTACTTC. It codes for CASSYRGTQYF.

The chain uses TRBV19 and TRBJ2-5; 10 nucleotides agree with TRBD2. Germline CDR1 reads LNHDA; CDR2 reads SQIVND (reference sequence). The CDR3 extends over 14 amino acids. Trimming took 7 bases from V and 1 from J; bases not matched to a gene: 3. CDR3 residues: CASKRTSGQETQYF. DNA of the CDR3: TGTGCCAGTAAACGGACTAGCGGCCAAGAGACCCAGTACTTC.

V usage is TRBV7-6 and J usage is TRBJ2-1, with 7 bases aligning to TRBD2. Germline V CDR1 and CDR2: SGHVS, FNYEAQ. The CDR3 has 15 amino acids. V was pared by 4 bases and J by 0 bases, with 3 bases of the junction left unmatched. CDR3 amino acids: CASSSRGTSYNEQFF. CDR3 in DNA: TGTGCCAGCAGCTCGCGGGGGACCTCCTACAATGAGCAGTTCTTC.